The TCR beta chain described here comes from a study of graft-versus-host responses after intestinal transplantation. The data were produced by immunoSEQ multiplex PCR, yet TCRdb's version contains in-frame clones alone and is incomplete. The repertoire has about 90,000 clones, roughly nine tenths of them found once; the top ten carry 0.28%. In regard to this clone: Its target is unknown.

The germline V gene has CDR1 SGHVS and CDR2 FQNEAQ. The V gene end was trimmed by 5 bases and the J gene end by 2 bases; junction bases not matched to a gene: 6. The CDR3 has 15 amino acids. Overall study findings and caveats: GvH clones surfaced in recipient marrow, some emerging earlier in ileum or blood.

The TCR sequence derives from a human donor who was the organ donor for an intestinal transplant. Material: unstimulated CD4+ T cells sorted from spleen or lymph node cells, obtained before transplant. The chain couples TRBV7-8 to TRBJ1-2; 9 bases line up with TRBD1. Here the CDR3 DNA reads TGTGCCAGCAGCCTGGCCGGGACAGGGAACTATGGCTACACCTTC. This encodes CASSLAGTGNYGYTF.